These 10 T cell receptor beta chains came from one sample sequenced in a study of CXCR3-negative and CXCR3-positive naive CD8 T cells. Preparation of TRB cDNA libraries relied on 5' RACE carrying UMI labels. TCRdb re-called the 5' RACE reads and shows each CDR3 protein once, DNA omitted. This sample's table has roughly 56,000 distinct CDR3 sequences. The sample comprised naive CXCR3- CD8+ T cells from blood. The subset denotes: CD45RO-CCR7+CD27+CD95- naive CD8+ T cells lacking CXCR3 (TNR3-). The receptors were gathered from a human donor in good health. Some clones in this sample may be carry-over from other donors' samples.

This chain uses TRBV29-1 with TRBJ2-7; the D call of TRBD2 rests on TCRdb alone, since no DNA is present to check it. This CDR3 spans 14 amino acids. In germline, CDR1 is SQVTM, CDR2 ANQGSEA. The CDR3 sequence: CSVEGEDLSYEQYF.

This chain links TRBV7-2 with TRBJ2-1; TCRdb calls TRBD1, which cannot be checked without DNA. This CDR3 comprises 14 residues. From germline, CDR1 is SGHTA and CDR2 FQGNSA. The CDR3 spells CASGPLGTYNEQFF.

This sequence joins TRBV20-1 and TRBJ2-7; TCRdb reports TRBD2, a call that lacks DNA to check it against. The germline V gene encodes CDR1 DFQATT and CDR2 SNEGSKA (reference sequence). This CDR3 is 13 amino acids long. The CDR3 here is CSARRGGTYEQYF.

The rearrangement uses TRBV7-9 and TRBJ2-5. This CDR3 is built from 14 residues. CDR1 and CDR2 (germline): SEHNR, FQNEAQ (reference sequence). The CDR3 is CASSPPQSMETQYF.

The chain is built from TRBV7-6 and TRBJ1-4; TCRdb outputs TRBD1, but without DNA this stays unchecked. The germline V gene encodes CDR1 SGHVS and CDR2 FNYEAQ. CDR3 length: 12 amino acids. CDR3 loop: CASSSGPEKLFF.

The V gene is TRBV4-1, the J gene TRBJ2-1; the D call of TRBD1 rests on TCRdb alone, since no DNA is present to check it. This CDR3 has 15 amino acids. Germline lookup yields CDR1 MGHRA and CDR2 YSYEKL. CDR3 protein: CASSQAGQGVNEQFF.

The chain couples TRBV14 to TRBJ2-1; with no DNA, the TCRdb D assignment of TRBD1 cannot be verified. Germline CDR1 is SGHDN and CDR2 is FVKESK. The CDR3 is 18 residues long. The chain's CDR3 is CASSQDRASGGSYNEQFF.

The chain's CDR3 is CASSLPAGGGEQYF. The V call is TRBV7-2, the J call TRBJ2-7; TCRdb's D gene call, TRBD2, goes unchecked for lack of DNA. Looked up from germline, CDR1 is SGHTA and CDR2 is FQGNSA. The CDR3 runs to 14 residues.

The rearrangement uses TRBV5-1 and TRBJ2-3. The length of the CDR3 is 14 residues. Germline-derived CDR1 and CDR2 are SGHRS and YFSETQ. CDR3 sequence: CASSLAPGADTQYF.

This chain joins TRBV2 and TRBJ2-5; checking the TCRdb D call of TRBD2 is not possible without DNA. Germline CDR1 SNHLY, CDR2 FYNNEI. The CDR3 spans 13 residues. Here the CDR3 reads CATERGGQETQYF.